This TCR beta chain was retrieved from a study of control samples from healthy donors and cancer patients (dated by TCRdb to 2020 to 2021). The library was generated by the immunoSEQ multiplex PCR assay. TCRdb re-hosts the immuneACCESS table, in-frame sequences only. Its copies lack some clones; in the studies checked, an unresolved V gene accounts for under half of them, and the cause for the rest is not known. Counted in this sample were about 81,000 clones; 94% of them appeared once. The biggest ten clones account for approximately 4.8% of the sample. A remark on this clone: Its recognized antigen is unknown. No much larger clonotype is one base removed from it; base qualities were not supplied.

According to the germline V gene, CDR1 reads SGHAT and CDR2 reads FQNNGV. The V and J ends are trimmed by 1 base and 7 bases, leaving 8 bases between them. The CDR3 measures 13 amino acids from cysteine to phenylalanine. Just CDR3 DNA is preserved here, 39 bases in frame from base 1. The chain couples TRBV11-2 to TRBJ2-1; possibly the D gene is TRBD1, per 5 matching bases. The origin of this receptor is a young woman in good health. The sequenced sample was blood. For the CDR3, the sequence is CASSLGQINEQFF. The DNA sequence is TGTGCCAGCAGCTTAGGACAGATAAATGAGCAGTTCTTC.